Listed below are T cell receptor beta chains from one sample, sequenced in a study of PD-1 blockade in classical Hodgkin lymphoma. Clones were read by immunoSEQ multiplex PCR, and TCRdb kept only the in-frame ones, dropping some. The table has about 27,000 clones, around 70% seen once. Here the sequenced sample was peripheral blood mononuclear cells (PBMCs), taken before the fourth cycle of nivolumab. These receptors were collected from a human donor with classical Hodgkin lymphoma. The CDR3 runs from the conserved cysteine through the conserved F or W. A D gene is named only where the DNA matches it firmly. Some rows mark clone size as missing; the rest say once, few, many or name a class of expanded clone.

- TRBJ2-3 TRBV5-1 - CASSLAWRLGDTDTQYF TGCGCCAGCAGCTTGGCCTGGCGTTTGGGTGACACAGATACGCAGTATTTT
TRBD2 TRBJ2-1 TRBV5-1 - CASSLKTSGGIASYNEQFF TGCGCCAGCAGCCTTAAGACTAGCGGGGGGATTGCATCCTACAATGAGCAGTTCTTC
- TRBJ2-2 TRBV4-1 - CASSQVGANTGELFF TGCGCCAGCAGCCAAGTAGGGGCTAACACCGGGGAGCTGTTTTTT
- TRBJ2-5 TRBV7-9 - CASSLGSGTQETQYF TGTGCCAGCAGCTTAGGCTCAGGCACCCAAGAGACCCAGTACTTC
- TRBJ2-7 TRBV7-2 - CASSFALYGPLGEQYF TGTGCCAGCAGCTTCGCACTTTATGGGCCCCTGGGGGAGCAGTACTTC
TRBD1 TRBJ2-3 TRBV5-4 - CASSLQGAVDTQYF TGTGCCAGCAGCTTACAGGGGGCAGTAGATACGCAGTATTTT
- TRBJ2-3 TRBV9 - CASSVDISSTDTQYF TGTGCCAGCAGCGTAGACATATCTAGCACAGATACGCAGTATTTT
- TRBJ2-4 TRBV19 - CASSASPAGAKNIQYF TGTGCCAGTAGCGCCTCCCCGGCGGGAGCCAAAAACATTCAGTACTTC
- TRBJ1-2 TRBV7-2 - CASSLTQGANYGYTF TGTGCCAGCAGCTTAACACAGGGAGCTAACTATGGCTACACCTTC
TRBD1 TRBJ1-2 TRBV7-9 - CASSPPGTANYGYTF TGTGCCAGCAGCCCTCCCGGGACAGCTAACTATGGCTACACCTTC
- TRBJ2-7 TRBV4-1 - CASSPGPLSYEQYF TGCGCCAGCAGCCCCGGGCCACTCTCCTACGAGCAGTACTTC
- TRBJ2-2 TRBV4-2 - CASSQEPANTGELFF TGTGCCAGCAGCCAAGAACCGGCGAACACCGGGGAGCTGTTTTTT
- TRBJ1-5 TRBV6-5 few CASKGAGSNQPQHF TGTGCCAGCAAGGGAGCAGGGAGCAATCAGCCCCAGCATTTT
- TRBJ2-1 TRBV7-2 - CASSLGEPYNEQFF TGTGCCAGCAGCTTGGGGGAACCCTACAATGAGCAGTTCTTC
- TRBJ2-1 TRBV7-2 - CASSLAPHNEQFF TGTGCCAGCAGCTTAGCCCCCCACAATGAGCAGTTCTTC
TRBD2 TRBJ2-3 TRBV10-3 - CAIRAGGADTQYF TGTGCCATAAGGGCCGGGGGGGCAGATACGCAGTATTTT
TRBD1 TRBJ1-2 TRBV7-9 few CASSQQSGTGNYGYTF TGTGCCAGCAGCCAACAGTCCGGGACAGGAAACTATGGCTACACCTTC
TRBD2 TRBJ2-7 TRBV5-4 medium-sized CASSLWTGGDEQYF TGTGCCAGCAGCTTGTGGACGGGAGGCGACGAGCAGTACTTC
TRBD1 TRBJ1-4 TRBV19 - CASRPRDSLNEKLFF TGTGCCAGTAGACCCCGGGACAGCCTTAATGAAAAACTGTTTTTT
TRBD2 TRBJ2-7 TRBV27 - CASSFNQGGSYEQYF TGTGCCAGCAGTTTCAATCAGGGCGGGAGCTACGAGCAGTACTTC
- TRBJ2-3 TRBV9 - CASSVAPSGGGDTQYF TGTGCCAGCAGCGTAGCGCCTAGCGGAGGGGGGGATACGCAGTATTTT
- TRBJ1-1 TRBV5-1 - CASGSPEGPMNTEAFF TGCGCCAGCGGCTCCCCGGAGGGGCCGATGAACACTGAAGCCTTCTTT
- TRBJ2-2 TRBV14 few CASSPRRGENTGELFF TGTGCCAGCAGCCCCCGGCGGGGCGAGAACACCGGGGAGCTGTTTTTT
- TRBJ2-3 TRBV7-8 - CASSLGGGGDTQYF TGTGCCAGCAGCTTAGGAGGGGGAGGAGATACGCAGTATTTT
- TRBJ2-5 TRBV10-3 - CAISGGEPRETQYF TGTGCCATCAGTGGTGGGGAGCCGAGGGAGACCCAGTACTTC
TRBD1 TRBJ2-7 TRBV19 - CASSITGSWTGRNYEQYF TGTGCCAGTAGTATCACGGGGAGCTGGACAGGGAGGAACTACGAGCAGTACTTC
- TRBJ1-4 TRBV19 once CASHESGTTPGKLFF TGTGCCAGCCATGAGTCAGGGACCACACCTGGGAAACTGTTTTTT
TRBD1 TRBJ1-4 TRBV2 - CASGPQGGPNEKLFF TGTGCCAGCGGGCCCCAAGGGGGCCCAAATGAAAAACTGTTTTTT
- TRBJ2-3 TRBV30 - CAWSSGRNQPQYF TGTGCCTGGAGTTCCGGACGGAATCAGCCCCAGTATTTT
- TRBJ2-3 TRBV7-2 - CASTQLHTDTQYF TGTGCCAGCACCCAACTTCACACAGATACGCAGTATTTT
- TRBJ2-7 TRBV5-5 - CASSFGGDTYEQYF TGTGCCAGCAGCTTCGGCGGGGACACCTACGAGCAGTACTTC
TRBD1 TRBJ1-5 TRBV28 - CASSPHGTELYSNQPQHF TGTGCCAGCAGCCCTCACGGGACAGAGCTATATAGCAATCAGCCCCAGCATTTT
- TRBJ2-1 TRBV5-1 - CASSLEPGFYNEQFF TGCGCCAGCAGCTTGGAGCCCGGCTTTTACAATGAGCAGTTCTTC
- TRBJ2-1 TRBV28 - CASGSGLYNEQFF TGTGCCAGCGGCTCGGGCCTCTACAATGAGCAGTTCTTC
- TRBJ2-2 TRBV18 - CASGATNTGELFF TGTGCCAGCGGCGCGACGAACACCGGGGAGCTGTTTTTT
- TRBJ2-2 TRBV7-2 - CASSRRGSGELFF TGTGCCAGCAGTCGCAGGGGATCCGGGGAGCTGTTTTTT
- TRBJ2-7 TRBV30 - CAWSRVGVDYEQYF TGTGCCTGGAGTCGGGTAGGGGTCGATTACGAGCAGTACTTC
- TRBJ2-2 TRBV6-6 - CASSYDRGAGTGELFF TGTGCCAGCAGTTACGATCGGGGGGCGGGCACCGGGGAGCTGTTTTTT
- TRBJ2-7 TRBV15 - CATSRSWTDYEQYF TGTGCCACCAGCAGATCTTGGACAGACTACGAGCAGTACTTC
- TRBJ1-4 TRBV5-1 few CASREKGEKLFF TGCGCCAGCAGAGAAAAGGGGGAAAAACTGTTTTTT
- TRBJ1-2 TRBV19 - CASSKLDLRVNYGYTF TGTGCCAGTAGTAAATTGGACCTTCGAGTCAACTATGGCTACACCTTC
- TRBJ1-4 TRBV11-2 - CASSPSGWATNEKLFF TGTGCCAGCAGCCCTAGCGGCTGGGCCACTAATGAAAAACTGTTTTTT
- TRBJ2-3 TRBV20-1 - CSASTDTQYF TGCAGTGCTAGTACAGATACGCAGTATTTT
- TRBJ2-6 TRBV2 - CASQRTGHRAGANVLTF TGTGCCAGCCAAAGGACGGGACACAGGGCTGGGGCCAACGTCCTGACTTTC
TRBD2 TRBJ2-1 TRBV9 few CASSTTGTSGYNEQFF TGTGCCAGCAGCACAACCGGGACTAGCGGCTACAATGAGCAGTTCTTC
- TRBJ1-5 TRBV30 medium-sized CAWSGGVRGGQPQHF TGTGCCTGGAGTGGAGGGGTCAGGGGAGGTCAGCCCCAGCATTTT
- TRBJ2-1 TRBV7-9 - CASSTPAGQFF TGTGCCAGCAGCACACCGGCTGGACAGTTCTTC
TRBD1 TRBJ2-7 TRBV6-6 - CASSYSTGGDEQYF TGTGCCAGCAGTTACTCGACAGGGGGGGACGAGCAGTACTTC
- TRBJ1-2 TRBV27 - CASSFKVPYYGYTF TGTGCCAGCAGTTTCAAGGTCCCCTACTATGGCTACACCTTC
- TRBJ2-1 TRBV7-2 - CASSLLGGGYNEQFF TGTGCCAGCAGCTTATTGGGAGGGGGGTACAATGAGCAGTTCTTC
- TRBJ2-7 TRBV28 - CASSLFEGLLKVEQYF TGTGCCAGCAGTTTATTCGAAGGTCTTTTGAAGGTCGAGCAGTACTTC
TRBD1 TRBJ1-1 TRBV5-1 - CASSWDRNTEAFF TGCGCCAGCAGCTGGGACAGGAACACTGAAGCTTTCTTT
- TRBJ1-3 TRBV7-9 - CASSGTGNTIYF TGTGCCAGCAGCGGGACTGGAAACACCATATATTTT